This TCR beta chain was retrieved from a study of cytomegalovirus exposure and HLA in healthy donors. The PCR made use of 60 Vbeta and 13 Jbeta primers. TCRdb's copy holds only in-frame clones and misses some; the assay was immunoSEQ multiplex PCR. The profile shows 150,000 or so clones, just over 70% of them singletons. Trimming at V came to 3 bases and at J to 4 bases, leaving 8 bases not matched to a gene. Germline V gene sequence: CDR1 SNHLY, CDR2 FYNNEI. The CDR3 runs to 15 residues. The source material was PBMCs. V is TRBV2 and J is TRBJ1-1; TRBD1 matches 7 bases. This TCR derives from a human donor in good health. The DNA of the CDR3 is TGTGCCAGCAGTGAGTACAGGGGCTCGGGCACTGAAGCTTTCTTT. This encodes CASSEYRGSGTEAFF.